Each of the 19 T cell receptor beta chains below was sequenced from the same sample in a study of cytomegalovirus exposure and HLA in healthy donors (dated by TCRdb to about 2017). Receptors were amplified or captured by the immunoSEQ multiplex PCR assay. For the multiplex PCR, a mixture combining 60 forward primers for TCR Vbeta segments and 13 reverse primers for TCR Jbeta segments was used. TCRdb took over this immuneACCESS table, retaining in-frame rearrangements with V and J assigned. Such tables are incomplete; in checked studies, under half of the missing clones stem from an unresolved V gene, and the remainder is unexplained. For this sample there are about 230,000 clones; more than 70% appear just once. The top ten hold roughly 1.3% of the sample. Sequenced input: PBMCs. Receptors were obtained from a human donor in good health.

In nucleotides, the CDR3 is TGTGCCACCAGCACCCGCTCAGGGTTGGGAAACACCATATATTTT. Translation: CATSTRSGLGNTIYF. The chain carries TRBV15 and TRBJ1-3, with D possibly TRBD1 on 5 matching bases. The CDR3 sequence is 15 residues long. V was cut by 4 bases and J by 4 bases, with 14 bases left in between. Germline V gives CDR1 LNHNV, CDR2 YYDKDF (reference sequence).

The rearrangement joins TRBV19 to TRBJ1-5, with no clear D. The length of the CDR3 is 16 residues. V was pared by 3 bases and J by 1 base, with 13 bases between. Per germline, CDR1 LNHDA and CDR2 SQIVND (reference sequence). CDR3 bases: TGTGCCAGTAGTATTTCTGATTCCCTAAGCAATCAGCCCCAGCATTTT. Translating gives CASSISDSLSNQPQHF.

The chain recombines TRBV9 with TRBJ2-7, with 7 bases matching TRBD2. With 4 bases clipped from V and 2 bases from J, the junction kept 3 bases outside the gene matches. Germline V lookup: CDR1 SGDLS, CDR2 YYNGEE. This CDR3 comprises 13 residues. The CDR3 DNA reads as TGTGCCAGCAGCCCCGGGACTACCTACGAGCAGTACTTC. It specifies CASSPGTTYEQYF.

V usage is TRBV2 and J usage is TRBJ2-7, with 10 bases matching TRBD2. There are 14 residues in the CDR3. The J segment lost 6 bases and the V segment lost 4 bases, leaving 6 bases of the junction unmatched. Germline CDR1 is SNHLY and CDR2 is FYNNEI. CDR3 protein: CASSVAGGVGEQYF. CDR3 nucleotides: TGTGCCAGCAGTGTAGCGGGAGGTGTAGGCGAGCAGTACTTC.

V gene TRBV7-6 combines with J gene TRBJ2-3, with TRBD2 as a possible D gene (6 bases). This CDR3 is built from 16 residues. Trimming took 1 base from V and 2 from J, leaving 13 bases between them. Germline V gives CDR1 SGHVS, CDR2 FNYEAQ. CDR3 sequence: CASSLVASAYTDTQYF. CDR3 bases: TGTGCCAGCAGCTTAGTGGCTAGCGCCTACACAGATACGCAGTATTTT. The full variable domain, rest sourced from reference TRBV7-6 and TRBJ2-3, is GAGVSQSPRYKVTKRGQDVALRCDPISGHVSLYWYRQALGQGPEFLTYFNYEAQQDKSGLPNDRFSAERPEGSISTLTIQRTEQRDSAMYRCASSLVASAYTDTQYFGPGTRLTVL.

V and J are TRBV7-9 and TRBJ2-1; 7 bases map to TRBD1. The ends lost 5 bases at V and 6 bases at J; junction bases unmatched: 7. Looked up from germline, CDR1 is SEHNR and CDR2 is FQNEAQ (reference sequence). The CDR3 loop spans 14 amino acids. This chain's CDR3 is CASSPRTGANEQFF. The CDR3 DNA reads as TGTGCCAGCAGCCCCCGCACAGGGGCCAATGAGCAGTTCTTC.

The rearrangement joins TRBV14 to TRBJ1-2; tentative D call: TRBD1 (6 bases). Germline V gene lookup returns CDR1 SGHDN and CDR2 FVKESK. Trimming removed 1 base from V and 4 bases from J, with 19 bases in between. This CDR3 region has 17 residues. CDR3 DNA sequence: TGTGCCAGCAGCCAAGGTGTCGGGACAAGCTTTGGCTATGGCTACACCTTC. Its protein product is CASSQGVGTSFGYGYTF.

This chain links TRBV6-6 with TRBJ2-7; 7 bases match TRBD2. Germline V gives CDR1 MNHNY, CDR2 SVGAGI (reference sequence). V trimming: 5 bases; J trimming: 3 bases; junction bases outside the gene matches: 7. The CDR3 loop spans 14 amino acids. As DNA, the CDR3 is TGTGCCAGCAGTCCTACTAGCGTTCGCTACGAGCAGTACTTC. Translation gives CASSPTSVRYEQYF.

The chain's CDR3 is CASSSRGGEGNQPQHF. In DNA form, the CDR3 reads TGTGCCAGCAGCTCTCGGGGAGGGGAAGGCAATCAGCCCCAGCATTTT. V is TRBV7-3 and J is TRBJ1-5, with TRBD1 as a possible D gene (5 bases). This CDR3 has 16 amino acids. V lost 4 bases, J lost 2 bases, and 15 bases lay in between. Per the germline V gene, CDR1 is SGHTA and CDR2 is FQGTGA.

The V gene is TRBV6-5, the J gene TRBJ2-7; 13 bases align to TRBD2. CDR1 and CDR2 from the germline V gene are MNHEY and SVGAGI. This CDR3 is built from 15 residues. Trimming cost V 5 bases and J 1 base; bases outside gene matches: 2. CDR3 sequence: CASSRTSGRSYEQYF. The CDR3 coding sequence is TGTGCCAGCAGTCGGACTAGCGGGAGATCCTACGAGCAGTACTTC.

The chain carries TRBV29-1 and TRBJ2-7, with TRBD1 matching over 8 bases. The CDR3 runs 14 residues. The germline CDR1 and CDR2 sequences are SQVTM and ANQGSEA. Unmatched junction bases numbered 5, after V lost 4 bases and J lost 0 bases. The CDR3 DNA reads as TGCAGCGTTGTATCCGGGACAGGCTCCTACGAGCAGTACTTC. Translation: CSVVSGTGSYEQYF.

The rearrangement uses TRBV7-8 and TRBJ2-5, with D possibly matching TRBD1 (5 bases). V gave up 3 bases and J gave up 4 bases, with 6 bases separating them. Germline CDR1 is SGHVS and CDR2 is FQNEAQ. The CDR3 length is 12 residues. DNA of the CDR3: TGTGCCAGCAGCTTGCAGGGAGAGACCCAGTACTTC. Protein sequence: CASSLQGETQYF.

The genes are TRBV19 and TRBJ1-2; D is perhaps TRBD1 (6 bases). V lost 1 base and J lost 5, with 11 bases in between. CDR3 length: 14 residues. The V gene's germline CDR1 is LNHDA and CDR2 SQIVND (reference sequence). In DNA form, the CDR3 reads TGTGCCAGTAGTATAGGGCAAGGGGGATATGGCTACACCTTC. Encoded protein: CASSIGQGGYGYTF.

This clone was seen only a few times. The V call is TRBV6-6, the J call TRBJ2-5, with 12 bases fitting TRBD1. Per germline, CDR1 MNHNY and CDR2 SVGAGI (reference sequence). The junction had 11 bases not matched to a gene; V was cut back by 7 bases and J by 5 bases. This CDR3 region has 16 residues. DNA of the CDR3: TGTGCCAGCACACGGGGGGGGACAGGGGGCGGGGAGACCCAGTACTTC. Amino acid sequence: CASTRGGTGGGETQYF.

Comments on this clone: The sample has other DNA sequences that encode this CDR3 too. This chain uses TRBV28 with TRBJ2-7; the D is unclear. There are 12 residues in the CDR3. Per the germline V gene, CDR1 is MDHEN and CDR2 is SYDVKM. V lost 3 bases to trimming and J lost 4 bases, with 7 bases between them. The CDR3 is CASSFSGYEQYF. For the CDR3, the DNA is TGTGCCAGCAGTTTCTCGGGTTACGAGCAGTACTTC.

This clone was counted between two and nine times. The V gene is TRBV7-9, the J gene TRBJ2-1; no clear D. CDR3 length: 11 amino acids. Trimming removed 5 bases from V and 9 bases from J, with 8 bases in between. Germline CDR1 reads SEHNR; CDR2 reads FQNEAQ (reference sequence). The DNA of the CDR3 is TGTGCCAGCAGCCGCAGTGGTGAGCAGTTCTTC. The encoded protein is CASSRSGEQFF.

The rearrangement joins TRBV7-9 to TRBJ2-7; tentative D call: TRBD2 (6 bases). V shed 5 bases and J shed 0 bases, with 17 bases lying between them. Germline V gene data show CDR1 as SEHNR and CDR2 as FQNEAQ (reference sequence). CDR3 length equals 16 residues. CDR3 DNA sequence: TGTGCCAGCAGCGTAACTGGGGGAGGCGGCTCCTACGAGCAGTACTTC. It translates to CASSVTGGGGSYEQYF.

This chain joins TRBV2 and TRBJ1-2; TRBD1 agrees at 7 bases. CDR1 is SNHLY and CDR2 is FYNNEI in the germline V gene. CDR3 length equals 15 residues. The V and J ends lost 2 bases and 2 bases, in that order; junction bases with no gene match: 5. The CDR3 DNA sequence: TGTGCCAGCAGTGAATTCGGGGGACAGAACTATGGCTACACCTTC. Its translation: CASSEFGGQNYGYTF.

J is TRBJ2-7 and V is TRBV4-1; 11 bases are shared with TRBD2. V lost 0 bases and J lost 11; bases outside the gene matches: 9. The CDR3 extends over 15 amino acids. CDR1 is MGHRA and CDR2 is YSYEKL in the germline V gene. CDR3 residues: CASSQEASGRSPEYF. CDR3 sequence (DNA): TGCGCCAGCAGCCAAGAGGCTAGCGGGAGGTCCCCCGAGTACTTC.